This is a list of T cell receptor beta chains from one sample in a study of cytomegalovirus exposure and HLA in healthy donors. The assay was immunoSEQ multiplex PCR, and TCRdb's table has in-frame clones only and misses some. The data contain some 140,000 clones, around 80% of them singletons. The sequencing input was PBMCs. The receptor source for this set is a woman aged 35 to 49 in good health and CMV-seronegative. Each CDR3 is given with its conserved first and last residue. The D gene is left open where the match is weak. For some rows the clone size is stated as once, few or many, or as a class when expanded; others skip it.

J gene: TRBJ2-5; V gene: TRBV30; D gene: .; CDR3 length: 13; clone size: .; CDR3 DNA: TGTGCCTGGAGTGTACCCGACGGGGAGACCCAGTACTTC; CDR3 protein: CAWSVPDGETQYF
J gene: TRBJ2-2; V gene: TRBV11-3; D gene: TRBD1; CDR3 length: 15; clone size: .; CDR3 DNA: TGTGCCAGCAGCCAGGGGACAGGGGGCCTGGGGGAGCTGTTTTTT; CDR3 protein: CASSQGTGGLGELFF
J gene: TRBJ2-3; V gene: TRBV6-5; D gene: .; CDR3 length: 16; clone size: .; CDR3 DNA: TGTGCCAGCAGTTACTCAGGCAGGTCTAGCACAGATACGCAGTATTTT; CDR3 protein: CASSYSGRSSTDTQYF
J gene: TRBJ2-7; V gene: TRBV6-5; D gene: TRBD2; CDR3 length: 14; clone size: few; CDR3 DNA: TGTGCCAGCAGCCAAACTAGCGACTCCTACGAGCAGTACTTC; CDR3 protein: CASSQTSDSYEQYF
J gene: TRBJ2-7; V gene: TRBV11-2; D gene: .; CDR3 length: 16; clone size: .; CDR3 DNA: TGTGCCAGCAGCTTCCCCCCTCCAGGGAAACGCTACGAGCAGTACTTC; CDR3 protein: CASSFPPPGKRYEQYF
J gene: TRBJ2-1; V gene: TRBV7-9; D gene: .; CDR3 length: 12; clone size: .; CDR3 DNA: TGTGCCAGCAGTATCTCCTACAATGAGCAGTTCTTC; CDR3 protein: CASSISYNEQFF
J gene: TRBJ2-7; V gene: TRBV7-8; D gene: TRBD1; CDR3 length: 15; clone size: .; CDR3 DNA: TGTGCCAGCAGCACCAGGACAGGGGTCGCCTACGAGCAGTACTTC; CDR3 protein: CASSTRTGVAYEQYF
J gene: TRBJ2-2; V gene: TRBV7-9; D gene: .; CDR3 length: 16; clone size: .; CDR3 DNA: TGTGCCAGCAGCTTAGCCTCCGGGGTGGGGACCGGGGAGCTGTTTTTT; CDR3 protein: CASSLASGVGTGELFF
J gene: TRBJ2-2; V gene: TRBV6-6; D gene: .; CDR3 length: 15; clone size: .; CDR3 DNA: TGTGCCAGCAGTTACCGGGACTGGAACACCGGGGAGCTGTTTTTT; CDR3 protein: CASSYRDWNTGELFF
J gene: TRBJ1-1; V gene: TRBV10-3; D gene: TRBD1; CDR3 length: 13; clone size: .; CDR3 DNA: TGTGCCATCAAGGGGGCCTTGGACACTGAAGCTTTCTTT; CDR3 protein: CAIKGALDTEAFF
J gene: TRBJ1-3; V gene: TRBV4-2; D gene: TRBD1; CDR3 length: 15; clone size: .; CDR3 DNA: TGTGCCAGCAGCCAAGCAGGGGGAGGTGGAAACACCATATATTTT; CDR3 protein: CASSQAGGGGNTIYF
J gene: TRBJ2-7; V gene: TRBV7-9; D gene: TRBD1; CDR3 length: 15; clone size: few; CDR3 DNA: TGTGCCAGCAGCCCCTCCAGGGGGTCCTCCTACGAGCAGTACTTC; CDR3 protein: CASSPSRGSSYEQYF
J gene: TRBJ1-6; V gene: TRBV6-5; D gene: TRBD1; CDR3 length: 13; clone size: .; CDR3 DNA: TGTGCCAGTTCGGGGACAGGAGCTTCACCCCTCCACTTT; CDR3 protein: CASSGTGASPLHF
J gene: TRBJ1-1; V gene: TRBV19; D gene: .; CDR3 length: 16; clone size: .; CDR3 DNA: TGTGCCAGTAGTATAACCCAATTTGGAGGGAACACTGAAGCTTTCTTT; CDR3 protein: CASSITQFGGNTEAFF
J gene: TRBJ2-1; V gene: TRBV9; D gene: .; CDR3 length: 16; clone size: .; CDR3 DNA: TGTGCCAGCAGCTATCCGGGACACCGAGTGGACAATGAGCAGTTCTTC; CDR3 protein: CASSYPGHRVDNEQFF
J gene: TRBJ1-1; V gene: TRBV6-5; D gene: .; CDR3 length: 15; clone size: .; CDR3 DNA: TGTGCCAGCAGTCACCAAGTCCCTACAGGGTTCAGGGCTTTCTTT; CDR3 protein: CASSHQVPTGFRAFF
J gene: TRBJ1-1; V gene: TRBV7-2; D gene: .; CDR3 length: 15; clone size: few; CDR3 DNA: TGTGCCAGCAGCTTAGCCGGGTATATGAACACTGAAGCTTTCTTT; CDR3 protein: CASSLAGYMNTEAFF
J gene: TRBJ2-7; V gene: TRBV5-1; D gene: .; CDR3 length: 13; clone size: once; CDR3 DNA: TGCGCCAGCAGCTTATTTAGCTCCTACGAGCAGTACTTC; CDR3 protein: CASSLFSSYEQYF
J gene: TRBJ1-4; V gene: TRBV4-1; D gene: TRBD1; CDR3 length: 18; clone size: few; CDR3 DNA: TGCGCCAGCAGCCAAGATAAGGGGGCAGCCGACTTAAATGAAAAACTGTTTTTT; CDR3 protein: CASSQDKGAADLNEKLFF